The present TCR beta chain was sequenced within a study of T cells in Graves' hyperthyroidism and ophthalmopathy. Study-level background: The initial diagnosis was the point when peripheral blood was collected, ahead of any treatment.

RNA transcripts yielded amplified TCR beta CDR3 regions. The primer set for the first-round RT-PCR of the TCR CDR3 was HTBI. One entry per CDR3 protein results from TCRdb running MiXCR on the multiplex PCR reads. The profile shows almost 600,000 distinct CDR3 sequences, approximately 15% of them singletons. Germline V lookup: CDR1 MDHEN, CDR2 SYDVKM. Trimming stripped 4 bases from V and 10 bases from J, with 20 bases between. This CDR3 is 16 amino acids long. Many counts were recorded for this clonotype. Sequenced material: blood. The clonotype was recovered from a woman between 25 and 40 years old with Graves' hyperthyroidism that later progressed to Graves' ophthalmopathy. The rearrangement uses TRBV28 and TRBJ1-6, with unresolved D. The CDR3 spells CASSWRAFGLGSPLHF. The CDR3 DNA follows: TGTGCCAGCAGTTGGAGAGCTTTTGGCCTGGGATCACCCCTCCACTTT.